These T cell receptor beta chains were read from a single sample in a study of blood T cell repertoires in COVID-19. Libraries were prepared by immunoSEQ multiplex PCR; TCRdb keeps only in-frame clonotypes and omits some of them. The sample lists 50,000 to 60,000 clones; about 80% were seen once. The sequenced material came from peripheral blood. The receptor source for this set is an elderly man with COVID-19, enrolled during active disease. The CDR3 runs from the conserved cysteine through the conserved F or W. D genes are given only for firm matches. Clone size, where shown, is once, few, many, or a class for clones that have expanded.

clone size,V gene,D gene,J gene,CDR3 DNA,CDR3 protein
NA,TRBV19,TRBD1,TRBJ1-4,TGTGCCAGTAGAGGAGGGGGCGCGGGGGAAAAACTGTTTTTT,CASRGGGAGEKLFF
NA,TRBV28,TRBD1,TRBJ1-4,TGTGCCAGCAGTTTATCGACAGGGCCCGGGGAAAAACTGTTTTTT,CASSLSTGPGEKLFF
NA,TRBV3-1/TRBV3-2,NA,TRBJ1-2,TGTGCCAGCAGCCTCGGACAAGCTGGCTACACCTTC,CASSLGQAGYTF
once,TRBV7-2,NA,TRBJ2-5,TGTGCCAGCAGCTCTGTGAGGGCAGAGACCCAGTACTTC,CASSSVRAETQYF
NA,TRBV12-3/TRBV12-4,NA,TRBJ1-1,TGTGCCAGCAGTGTAAACACTGAAGCTTTCTTT,CASSVNTEAFF
NA,TRBV4-1,NA,TRBJ2-1,TGCGCCAGCAGCCAAGCCGGTCTTTCCTACAATGAGCAGTTCTTC,CASSQAGLSYNEQFF
NA,TRBV15,TRBD2,TRBJ2-2,TGTGCCACCAGCAGAGGTGGACTAGCTGCCGGGGAGCTGTTTTTT,CATSRGGLAAGELFF
many,TRBV7-2,NA,TRBJ2-5,TGTGCCAGCAGCTTAGCGGCTAGCGCTTCCCAAGAGACCCAGTACTTC,CASSLAASASQETQYF
NA,TRBV9,NA,TRBJ1-1,TGTGCCAGCAGCTTCGGACACGGAAACACTGAAGCTTTCTTT,CASSFGHGNTEAFF
NA,TRBV2,TRBD1,TRBJ1-5,TGTGCCAGTGACCCCGGACAGGGCCGCAATCAGCCCCAGCATTTT,CASDPGQGRNQPQHF
NA,TRBV24-1,TRBD2,TRBJ2-1,TGTGCCACCAGTGGTAGAGCGGGGGGGCCGTATGAGCAGTTCTTC,CATSGRAGGPYEQFF
NA,TRBV7-3,NA,TRBJ2-2,TGTGCCAGCAGCTTAATAGCAGGGGCGAACACCGGGGAGCTGTTTTTT,CASSLIAGANTGELFF
NA,TRBV5-4,TRBD1,TRBJ1-1,TGTGCCAGCAGCCAAGGTGGGGGACAGGGGGACACTGAAGCTTTCTTT,CASSQGGGQGDTEAFF
NA,TRBV6-5,TRBD1,TRBJ1-1,TGTGCCAGCAGAGAGACAGGGTCCGCAGAAGCTTTCTTT,CASRETGSAEAFF
NA,TRBV7-9,NA,TRBJ1-1,TGTGCCAGCAGTCGCAGCGGACAGATCATGAACACTGAAGCTTTCTTT,CASSRSGQIMNTEAFF
NA,TRBV5-1,TRBD1,TRBJ1-5,TGCGCCAGCAGCTTGGTCTCAGGGGGAAGGCCCCAGCATTTT,CASSLVSGGRPQHF
NA,TRBV19,TRBD1,TRBJ2-2,TGTGCCAGTAGTACCGGGACAGGGCGGCGGGAGCTGTTTTTT,CASSTGTGRRELFF
few,TRBV2,NA,TRBJ2-2,TGTGCCAGCAGTAGAACTCAGGGCACCGGGGAGCTGTTTTTT,CASSRTQGTGELFF
NA,TRBV19,TRBD1,TRBJ2-7,TGTGCCAGTACTAGCGGGATGGGACAGGGGGTCTCCTACGAGCAGTACTTC,CASTSGMGQGVSYEQYF
NA,TRBV11-2,TRBD2,TRBJ2-3,TGTGCCAGCAGCTTCGGGGGGGGGCTAGCAGATACGCAGTATTTT,CASSFGGGLADTQYF
NA,TRBV19,TRBD1,TRBJ1-1,TGTGCCAGTAGCCCATCCAGGGGGCGCGGGAACACTGAAGCTTTCTTT,CASSPSRGRGNTEAFF
NA,TRBV28,TRBD1,TRBJ1-5,TGTGCCAGCAGCCCCCGGGACAGGGAGACTCAGCCCCAGCATTTT,CASSPRDRETQPQHF
NA,TRBV10-3,NA,TRBJ1-1,TGTGCCATCAGTGATTTCCCCTCGAACACTGAAGCTTTCTTT,CAISDFPSNTEAFF
NA,TRBV3-1/TRBV3-2,NA,TRBJ1-2,TGTGCCAGCAGCCAGGTTCAGGGCCTCAATGGCTACACCTTC,CASSQVQGLNGYTF
NA,TRBV11-2,NA,TRBJ2-5,TGTGCCAGCAGCTCGTCAGGGGTACGGGAGACCCAGTACTTC,CASSSSGVRETQYF
NA,TRBV7-2,NA,TRBJ2-7,TGTGCCAGCAGCTTAGCGGGGGGAAGCGAGCAGTACTTC,CASSLAGGSEQYF
NA,TRBV7-3,NA,TRBJ1-2,TGTGCCAGCGGCCGGACAGCTATAAACTATGGCTACACCTTC,CASGRTAINYGYTF
NA,TRBV7-2,TRBD1,TRBJ1-2,TGTGCCAGCAGCCCAGGGGACAGGGCGCGTGGCTACACCTTC,CASSPGDRARGYTF
once,TRBV7-7,TRBD1,TRBJ2-1,TGTGCCAGCAGCGGGACGGACAGGGGCGGTGAGCAGTTCTTC,CASSGTDRGGEQFF
few,TRBV27,NA,TRBJ2-1,TGTGCCAGCAGTTTACCCGGTCGCTTGAGCTCCTACAATGAGCAGTTCTTC,CASSLPGRLSSYNEQFF
NA,TRBV19,NA,TRBJ2-6,TGTGCCAGTAGTATTGATTGGAGTAGCTCTGGGGCCAACGTCCTGACTTTC,CASSIDWSSSGANVLTF
NA,TRBV5-1,NA,TRBJ1-2,TGCGCCAGCAGCTTCGGCCCTCAGGAATCCAGCTATGGCTACACCTTC,CASSFGPQESSYGYTF
NA,TRBV20-1,NA,TRBJ2-1,TGCAGTGCGGCGGAGATCAGTGAGCAGTTCTTC,CSAAEISEQFF
NA,TRBV30,NA,TRBJ1-3,TGTGCCTGGAGTCCCGGTTACACCATATATTTT,CAWSPGYTIYF
once,TRBV11-2,TRBD2,TRBJ2-1,TGTGCCAGCAGCGCCTCTAGCGGGAGCTATGAGCAGTTCTTC,CASSASSGSYEQFF
once,TRBV29-1,TRBD1,TRBJ1-6,TGCAGCGTCTCAGGGGGCCAGGATTCACCCCTCCACTTT,CSVSGGQDSPLHF
NA,TRBV24-1,TRBD1,TRBJ2-1,TGTGCCACTTCAACCGGGACAGGGGAGGTGTTCTTC,CATSTGTGEVFF
NA,TRBV6-2/TRBV6-3,TRBD1,TRBJ2-3,TGTGCCAGCAGTTTGGGGACAGGATCGGGCCCAGATACGCAGTATTTT,CASSLGTGSGPDTQYF
NA,TRBV4-3,NA,TRBJ1-1,TGCGCCAGCAGCCAAGATTGGAGAAGGGGGGGAATGGAAGCTTTCTTT,CASSQDWRRGGMEAFF
few,TRBV7-9,TRBD1,TRBJ2-3,TGTGCCAGCAGCTCGGACAGGGGGCGCACAGATACGCAGTATTTT,CASSSDRGRTDTQYF
few,TRBV10-3,NA,TRBJ1-2,TGTGCCATCAGTGGATGGGGGGAGGGGATGGAGAGCTACACCTTC,CAISGWGEGMESYTF
NA,TRBV19,NA,TRBJ2-1,TGTGCCAGTAGTATGGGCAGGGGTAGATACAATGAGCAGTTCTTC,CASSMGRGRYNEQFF
NA,TRBV9,TRBD1,TRBJ1-4,TGTGCCAGCAGCGGTAGTCAGGGGGCTAATGAAAAACTGTTTTTT,CASSGSQGANEKLFF
NA,TRBV28,NA,TRBJ2-6,TGTGCCAGCAGTTTGGCTTCTTCTGGGGCCAACGTCCTGACTTTC,CASSLASSGANVLTF
once,TRBV15,NA,TRBJ1-5,TGTGCCACCAGCAGAGTACCCCAGGGGAGTCAGCCCCAGCATTTT,CATSRVPQGSQPQHF
NA,TRBV7-9,NA,TRBJ1-5,TGTGCCAGCAGCTTAGCGGGAGGGCAGCCCCAGCATTTT,CASSLAGGQPQHF
once,TRBV7-9,NA,TRBJ2-5,TGTGCCAGCAGCTTTTCTGAGACCCAGTACTTC,CASSFSETQYF
few,TRBV9,TRBD1,TRBJ2-2,TGTGCCAGCAGCGTAGAGGGGGCGACCGGGGAGCTGTTTTTT,CASSVEGATGELFF
NA,TRBV5-4,NA,TRBJ1-2,TGTGCCAGCAGCTTGGTGCGGGGGAACTATGGCTACACCTTC,CASSLVRGNYGYTF
few,TRBV9,NA,TRBJ1-6,TGTGCCAGCAGCGAACGGACAGAATTGGCGCCCCTCCACTTT,CASSERTELAPLHF
NA,TRBV3-1/TRBV3-2,TRBD1,TRBJ1-4,TGTGCCAGCAGCCAAGATCGACAGGGGCTTGCAACTAATGAAAAACTGTTTTTT,CASSQDRQGLATNEKLFF
NA,TRBV6-2/TRBV6-3,NA,TRBJ2-1,TGTGCCAGCAGTTACCAGGGTGACAATGAGCAGTTCTTC,CASSYQGDNEQFF